The 5 T cell receptor beta chains given below trace back to one sample, sequenced in a study of breast tumors, draining lymph nodes, adjacent tissues (dated by TCRdb to the mid-2010s). Library construction relied on multiplex PCR. Sequenced using an Illumina HiSeq 2000. Using fastp trimming at Q25 and MiXCR clonotype assembly, TCRdb reanalyzed the public sequencing data and kept in-frame beta chains. Rows are unified per CDR3 protein, each entry keeping the most common DNA and genes. This sample is represented by about 230,000 distinct CDR3 sequences; about a third of them were singletons. The top ten hold 1.4% of the sample. The axillary draining lymph nodes of breast cancer patients were the source of the lymph node samples. Sequenced sample: axillary lymph node tissue. The source is a female donor with breast cancer. Some clones in this sample may be carry-over from other donors' samples.

This clonotype was detected many times. V is TRBV11-2 and J is TRBJ1-5; D unclear. The CDR3 is made up of 13 amino acids. Germline loops: CDR1 SGHAT, CDR2 FQNNGV. V was trimmed by 2 bases and J by 5 bases, leaving 7 bases between them. CDR3 DNA: TGTGCCAGCAGCTTAAACTTGGATCAGCCCCAGCATTTT. It translates to CASSLNLDQPQHF.

For this clonotype: A much larger clone lies one base from this, so it may be a read error. V gene TRBV20-1 combines with J gene TRBJ2-1; unclear D gene. This CDR3 has 11 residues. Germline V gene data show CDR1 as DFQATT and CDR2 as SNEGSKA (reference sequence). CDR3 residues: CSASIYNEQSF. CDR3 nucleotides: TGCAGTGCTAGCATATACAATGAGCAGTCCTTC.

This clonotype was observed at least ten times. The rearrangement links TRBV7-8 to TRBJ2-7, with D possibly matching TRBD2 (5 bases). Germline values: CDR1 SGHVS, CDR2 FQNEAQ. V lost 7 bases, J lost 7 bases, and 23 bases lay in between. This CDR3 is built from 15 residues. As DNA, the CDR3 is TGTGCCAGCAACCTCGGGTCGCCGGAAGCGGAAGAGCAGTACTTC. Translating gives CASNLGSPEAEEQYF.

The CDR3 DNA reads TGTGCCTCCGCCGCGGCGGCAGGCGGCCAAGAGACCCAGTACTTC. It is translated as CASAAAAGGQETQYF. V is TRBV24-1 and J is TRBJ2-5; D gene ambiguous. Trimming left V 12 bases short and J 1 base short, with 20 bases between. CDR1 is KGHDR and CDR2 is SFDVKD in the germline V gene. This CDR3 has 15 residues.

This clonotype was picked up many times. The chain couples TRBV12-3 or TRBV12-4 to TRBJ2-7, with D maybe TRBD2 (5 bases). This CDR3 is 13 amino acids long. V was clipped by 6 bases and J by 4 bases, with 13 bases between them. CDR3 sequence reads: CASRPSGKYEQYF. CDR3 in DNA: TGTGCCAGCAGACCCAGCGGCAAATACGAGCAGTACTTC.